This entry lists 23 T cell receptor beta chains sequenced from one sample in a study of T cells in Graves' hyperthyroidism and ophthalmopathy. What was amplified from RNA transcripts were TCR beta CDR3 regions. HTBI primers were the set used in a first-round RT-PCR of the TCR CDR3. TCRdb independently ran MiXCR on the multiplex PCR reads; one entry per CDR3 protein. The sample has approximately 410,000 distinct CDR3 sequences, approximately 15% seen once. Sequenced sample: blood. The receptor set was obtained from a man younger than 35 with Graves' ophthalmopathy.

This clonotype was found many times. This sequence joins TRBV11-2 and TRBJ1-5; D is unresolved. The length of the CDR3 is 15 residues. CDR1 SGHAT and CDR2 FQNNGV come from the germline V gene. V was pared by 5 bases and J by 3 bases, with 14 bases between. The CDR3 sequence is CASSLGSPYNQPQHF. CDR3 bases: TGTGCCAGCAGCCTGGGAAGTCCCTACAATCAGCCCCAGCATTTT.

This clonotype was picked up many times. The rearrangement links TRBV27 to TRBJ2-7, with D possibly being TRBD2 (5 bases). Trimming took off 0 bases at V and 3 bases at J, with 6 bases between the two ends. Germline CDR1 and CDR2: MNHEY and SMNVEV (reference sequence). The CDR3 totals 13 residues. The CDR3 protein is CASSLSTSYEQYF. The CDR3 nucleotides read TGTGCCAGCAGTTTATCAACTAGCTACGAGCAGTACTTC.

This clonotype was found many times. V and J are TRBV3-1 and TRBJ2-1; TRBD2 agrees at 7 bases. V lost 5 bases to trimming and J lost 5 bases; unmatched junction nucleotides: 12. This CDR3 spans 16 amino acids. The germline V gene encodes CDR1 LGHDT and CDR2 YNNKEL (reference sequence). This CDR3 reads CASSFRKRGPDNEQFF. CDR3 DNA: TGTGCCAGCAGCTTTCGAAAGCGGGGTCCAGACAATGAGCAGTTCTTC.

This clonotype showed up many times. This chain joins TRBV7-9 and TRBJ2-1; D gene ambiguous. V was clipped by 2 bases and J by 0 bases, with 8 bases between them. The CDR3 length is 15 residues. Germline CDR1 is SEHNR and CDR2 is FQNEAQ (reference sequence). CDR3 sequence (DNA): TGTGCCAGCAGCTTAAAGGTAAACTCCTACAATGAGCAGTTCTTC. Encoded protein: CASSLKVNSYNEQFF.

This clonotype was counted many times. The chain combines TRBV2 with TRBJ1-1; D gene unclear. Germline lookup yields CDR1 SNHLY and CDR2 FYNNEI. V shed 7 bases and J shed 1 base, with 10 bases lying between them. This CDR3 has 13 residues. Here the CDR3 reads CASTLKGNTEAFF. The CDR3 DNA reads as TGTGCCAGCACCTTGAAAGGGAACACTGAAGCTTTCTTT.

This clonotype was picked up a small number of times. V is TRBV5-1 and J is TRBJ2-5; D possibly corresponds to TRBD1 (6 bases). The germline gives CDR1 SGHRS, CDR2 YFSETQ. Trimming removed 0 bases at V and 0 bases at J, with 12 bases between. The CDR3 runs to 16 residues. The CDR3 DNA is TGCGCCAGCAGCTTGGTGACAGGACCCGACCAAGAGACCCAGTACTTC. Protein sequence: CASSLVTGPDQETQYF.

This clonotype was found many times. J is TRBJ2-1 and V is TRBV6-1; D is perhaps TRBD2 (5 bases). V was shortened by 6 bases and J by 8 bases, with 11 bases between the two germline ends. Germline-derived CDR1 and CDR2 are MNHNS and SASEGT. The CDR3 contains 12 residues. Here the CDR3 DNA reads TGTGCCAGCAGAAATACTAGACATGAGCAGTTCTTC. It translates to CASRNTRHEQFF.

The chain uses TRBV5-1 and TRBJ2-3; no clear D. The CDR3 sequence is 15 residues long. Germline CDR1 reads SGHRS; CDR2 reads YFSETQ. V shed 2 bases and J shed 1 base, with 11 bases lying between them. The CDR3 DNA reads TGCGCCAGCAGCTTCGGTGGGTCCCGCACAGATACGCAGTATTTT. It codes for CASSFGGSRTDTQYF.

The rearrangement links TRBV10-1 to TRBJ2-3; D is perhaps TRBD2 (6 bases). Trimming took off 5 bases at V and 0 bases at J, with 18 bases between the two ends. Germline CDR1 reads WNHNN; CDR2 reads SYGVQD (reference sequence). The CDR3 is 17 residues long. The CDR3 loop reads CASSSLREERSTDTQYF. The CDR3 DNA follows: TGCGCCAGCAGTTCCTTGAGGGAGGAAAGGAGCACAGATACGCAGTATTTT.

Many counts were recorded for this clonotype. A read error may account for a junction end that differs from germline. The chain recombines TRBV3-1 with TRBJ2-2, with a weak D call TRBD1 (5 bases). The CDR3 runs to 15 residues. Germline V gene sequence: CDR1 LGHDT, CDR2 YNNKEL (reference sequence). CDR3 sequence (DNA): TGTGCCAGCAGTCAAGTAGCAGGGTCGGCCGGGGAGCTGTTTTTT. It is translated as CASSQVAGSAGELFF.

Ten or more counts support this clonotype. The rearrangement joins TRBV29-1 to TRBJ2-7; 8 bases line up with TRBD1. Germline V gene sequence: CDR1 SQVTM, CDR2 ANQGSEA. The CDR3 length is 13 residues. Trimming at V came to 8 bases and at J to 2 bases, leaving 8 bases not matched to a gene. CDR3 loop: CSFRTGNPYEQYF. The CDR3 nucleotides read TGCAGCTTTCGGACAGGGAACCCCTACGAGCAGTACTTC.

This clonotype was detected ten times or more. This chain links TRBV10-2 with TRBJ1-1; D is uncertain. The germline gives CDR1 WSHSY, CDR2 SAAADI. The CDR3 is 13 residues long. Trimming removed 7 bases from V and 3 bases from J, with 12 bases in between. The CDR3 coding sequence is TGCGCCAGCAAGGACCAAGTTGACACTGAAGCTTTCTTT. It yields the protein CASKDQVDTEAFF.

This clonotype was seen ten or more times. The rearrangement uses TRBV10-1 and TRBJ2-7; weak D call: TRBD1 (5 bases). Deletions cut 0 bases from V and 3 bases from J, with 9 bases between. This CDR3 is built from 14 residues. CDR1 is WNHNN and CDR2 is SYGVQD in the germline V gene (reference sequence). CDR3 protein: CASSESETVYEQYF. The CDR3 bases are TGCGCCAGCAGTGAGTCGGAGACAGTCTACGAGCAGTACTTC.

In its sample, this clonotype was seen many times. This chain uses TRBV4-1 with TRBJ2-1; D might be TRBD1 (6 bases). The CDR3 length is 16 residues. CDR1 and CDR2 (germline): MGHRA, YSYEKL. Trimming took 0 bases from V and 0 from J, leaving 9 bases between them. As DNA, the CDR3 is TGCGCCAGCAGCCAAGAACAGGGATTCTCCTACAATGAGCAGTTCTTC. It codes for CASSQEQGFSYNEQFF.

The table lists this clonotype with many counts. The chain combines TRBV6-5 with TRBJ2-2; perhaps TRBD1 as D (6 bases). V was cut by 0 bases and J by 2 bases, with 13 bases left in between. The CDR3 is 17 residues long. Germline CDR1 and CDR2: MNHEY and SVGAGI. The CDR3 nucleotides read TGTGCCAGCAGTTACTCCTACAGGGTCTCCAACACCGGGGAGCTGTTTTTT. Translation gives CASSYSYRVSNTGELFF.

This clonotype was picked up many times. This rearrangement joins TRBV11-2 to TRBJ1-2; D call uncertain. The germline V and J ends were trimmed by 3 bases and 4 bases, with 9 bases remaining between them. The CDR3 covers 13 residues. Germline values: CDR1 SGHAT, CDR2 FQNNGV. CDR3 sequence reads: CASSFSGSYGYTF. The CDR3 DNA is TGTGCCAGCAGCTTCTCCGGGTCCTATGGCTACACCTTC.

V gene TRBV9 combines with J gene TRBJ2-5; 11 nucleotides align to TRBD2. The CDR3 runs to 18 residues. From germline, CDR1 is SGDLS and CDR2 YYNGEE. J lost 4 bases, V lost 4 bases, and 15 bases had no gene match. The CDR3 spells CASSRAAYPGTSGETQYF. CDR3 DNA sequence: TGTGCCAGCAGCCGGGCTGCCTATCCCGGGACTAGCGGAGAGACCCAGTACTTC.

This clonotype appeared many times. The chain has TRBV11-3 and TRBJ2-1; TRBD2 matches at 13 bases. Germline CDR1 is SGHNT and CDR2 is YENEEA. With V trimmed by 5 bases and J by 4 bases, 8 bases remained unmatched. The CDR3 runs 17 residues. CDR3 nucleotides: TGTGCCAGCAGCACACAGACTAGCGGGGGGCCATACAATGAGCAGTTCTTC. It codes for CASSTQTSGGPYNEQFF.

Notes on this clonotype: A read error may produce the germline difference seen at one junction end. The genes are TRBV9 and TRBJ2-2, with D tentatively TRBD2 (5 bases). Germline CDR1 reads SGDLS; CDR2 reads YYNGEE. This CDR3 is built from 14 residues. CDR3 protein: CASSVTQSPGKLFF. The CDR3 DNA sequence: TGTGCCAGCAGCGTAACACAGTCCCCCGGGAAGCTGTTTTTT.

Concerning this clonotype: Possible read error: a much larger clone is one base away. The V call is TRBV7-2, the J call TRBJ1-2, with D possibly TRBD1 on 5 matching bases. Looked up from germline, CDR1 is SGHTA and CDR2 is FQGNSA. V was trimmed by 6 bases and J by 3 bases, leaving 14 bases between them. This CDR3 has 14 amino acids. The CDR3 protein is CASSSDRADYGYTF. CDR3 nucleotides: TGTGCCAGCAGTAGCGACAGAGCTGACTATGGCTACACCTTC.

This clonotype was picked up many times. The chain employs TRBV5-6 and TRBJ2-1; possible D gene TRBD2, 5 bases. This CDR3 has 12 residues. Germline-derived CDR1 and CDR2 are SGHDT and YYEEEE. The germline V and J ends were trimmed by 4 bases and 9 bases, with 11 bases remaining between them. The CDR3 DNA sequence: TGTGCCAGCAGCGGGTCCGGGATTGAGCAGTTCTTC. It translates to CASSGSGIEQFF.

In its sample, this clonotype was seen many times. The chain is built from TRBV28 and TRBJ2-1; possibly TRBD2 for D (5 bases). V dropped 3 bases and J dropped 8 bases, with 11 bases sitting between them. Germline CDR1 is MDHEN and CDR2 is SYDVKM. The CDR3 has 13 amino acids. As DNA, the CDR3 is TGTGCCAGCAGTTTCGGGATTGTGGATGAGCAGTTCTTC. This translates into CASSFGIVDEQFF.

This clonotype was recorded a few times. The V and J genes are TRBV6-1 and TRBJ1-2; no firm D call. CDR3 size: 12 residues. The germline gives CDR1 MNHNS, CDR2 SASEGT. Trimming removed 1 base from V and 8 bases from J, with 8 bases in between. The CDR3 is CASSEGYTGYTF. CDR3 in DNA: TGTGCCAGCAGTGAAGGGTATACGGGCTACACCTTC.